Presented here are 27 T cell receptor beta chains from one specimen sequenced in a study of blood T cells in healthy people across ages (dated by TCRdb to between 2015 and 2016). Libraries came from 5' RACE. Instrument used: Illumina HiSeq 2500. A second PCR of roughly 7 to 11 cycles was performed with a sample-barcoded 5' primer and a J-beta primer mix. Using fastp trimming at Q25 and MiXCR clonotype assembly, TCRdb reanalyzed the public sequencing data and kept in-frame beta chains. Each entry is one CDR3 protein sequence, shown with its most common DNA and genes. The sample data list 1.5 million to 1.9 million distinct CDR3 sequences, and around 40% of these were observed just once. The ten biggest clones cover approximately 4% of the sample. Material: blood. Source of these receptors: a young woman in good health.

The rearrangement joins TRBV18 to TRBJ2-7; possible D gene TRBD2, 5 bases. From germline, CDR1 is KGHSH and CDR2 LQKENI. The V end was cut by 8 bases, the J end by 2 bases, with 13 bases between. The CDR3 covers 13 residues. CDR3: CASTRNNAYEQYF. The CDR3 coding sequence is TGTGCCAGCACTAGAAACAACGCCTACGAGCAGTACTTC.

The gene calls are TRBV6-2 or TRBV6-3 and TRBJ2-2; a weak D match, TRBD1 (5 bases). Germline V gene sequence: CDR1 MNHEY, CDR2 SVGEGT. The CDR3 runs 14 residues. Trimming cost V 2 bases and J 5 bases, with 9 bases left between them. CDR3 sequence (DNA): TGTGCCAGCAGTTACACCCGACAGACCGGGGAGCTGTTTTTT. Translated, it gives CASSYTRQTGELFF.

J is TRBJ1-2 and V is TRBV13; the D gene is possibly TRBD1 (5 bases). Germline V gene sequence: CDR1 PRHDT, CDR2 FYEKMQ (reference sequence). V was cut by 1 base and J by 7 bases, with 10 bases left in between. The CDR3 runs 13 residues. The CDR3 DNA is TGTGCCAGCAGCTTAGTCGGGGGTTGTGGCTACACCTTC. Amino acids: CASSLVGGCGYTF.

The gene calls are TRBV5-6 and TRBJ2-7; perhaps TRBD2 as D (6 bases). This CDR3 has 13 residues. Germline V lookup: CDR1 SGHDT, CDR2 YYEEEE. The V gene lost 4 bases and the J gene lost 3 bases, with 11 bases spanning the gap. CDR3 DNA: TGTGCCAGCAGCGGGGACTGGCGCTACGAGCAGTACTTC. Protein product: CASSGDWRYEQYF. Drawing the rest from reference TRBV5-6 and TRBJ2-7, the complete variable domain is DAGVTQSPTHLIKTRGQQVTLRCSPKSGHDTVSWYQQALGQGPQFIFQYYEEEERQRGNFPDRFSGHQFPNYSSELNVNALLLGDSALYLCASSGDWRYEQYFGPGTRLTVT.

The chain employs TRBV2 and TRBJ2-7; the match to TRBD1 covers 9 bases. CDR1 and CDR2 from the germline V gene are SNHLY and FYNNEI. Trimming cost V 9 bases and J 3 bases; bases outside gene matches: 9. The CDR3 spans 14 residues. The CDR3 DNA sequence: TGTGCCAGTACCACTGGGACAGGGATCTACGAGCAGTACTTC. This translates into CASTTGTGIYEQYF.

The chain couples TRBV7-2 to TRBJ1-2; D is perhaps TRBD1 (5 bases). Trimming removed 5 bases at V and 4 bases at J, with 14 bases between. The germline V gene encodes CDR1 SGHTA and CDR2 FQGNSA. CDR3 length: 14 residues. As DNA, the CDR3 is TGTGCCAGCAGCCTTTATTCCGGGACCTATGGCTACACCTTC. Translation: CASSLYSGTYGYTF.

The sample holds one count of this clonotype. The chain uses TRBV18 and TRBJ1-2, with D possibly matching TRBD1 (6 bases). V was shortened by 5 bases and J by 4 bases, with 11 bases between the two germline ends. The CDR3 has 13 residues. Germline-derived CDR1 and CDR2 are KGHSH and LQKENI. The CDR3 DNA follows: TGTGCCAGCTCAACAGGGACCTCCTATGGCTACACCTTC. It is translated as CASSTGTSYGYTF.

This chain links TRBV3-1 with TRBJ1-5; D may be TRBD1 (5 bases). The germline V and J ends were trimmed by 3 bases and 6 bases, with 15 bases remaining between them. The CDR3 extends over 15 amino acids. Germline-derived CDR1 and CDR2 are LGHDT and YNNKEL (reference sequence). The CDR3 here is CASSQGRGGAQPQHF. In DNA form, the CDR3 reads TGTGCCAGCAGCCAGGGTCGCGGGGGTGCTCAGCCCCAGCATTTT.

This clonotype has a count of ten or more. Sequence at one end of the junction differs from germline and may be a read error. The chain carries TRBV7-7 and TRBJ2-3, with D unclear. CDR3 size: 13 residues. The germline CDR1 and CDR2 sequences are SSHAT and FNYEAQ (reference sequence). The DNA for the CDR3 is TGTGCTAGCAGCTCCCAGACGGCAGATACGCAGTATTTT. Residues: CASSSQTADTQYF.

The chain joins TRBV15 to TRBJ2-2, with D possibly TRBD1 on 6 matching bases. V was trimmed by 5 bases and J by 2 bases, leaving 18 bases between them. The CDR3 spans 17 residues. Germline V gene sequence: CDR1 LNHNV, CDR2 YYDKDF (reference sequence). CDR3 bases: TGTGCCACCAGCGCCGGCGGCTACAGGGTTAACACCGGGGAGCTGTTTTTT. Protein sequence: CATSAGGYRVNTGELFF.

With regard to this clonotype: An end of the junction does not agree with germline; a read error may underlie this. This sequence joins TRBV6-4 and TRBJ1-2; a possible D gene is TRBD1 (5 bases). CDR1 and CDR2 from the germline V gene are MRHNA and SNTAGT. The CDR3 runs 15 residues. This CDR3 reads CAGSERGDANYGYTF. For the CDR3, the DNA is TGTGCCGGCAGTGAAAGAGGGGACGCGAACTATGGCTACACCTTC.

This clonotype has just one count. In DNA, the CDR3 is TGTGCCAGCAGCTTAGAAGGGACAGGGGCGGGAGTAGGTACGCAGTATTTT. It codes for CASSLEGTGAGVGTQYF. This sequence joins TRBV11-2 and TRBJ2-3; 10 bases map to TRBD1. The ends lost 0 bases at V and 8 bases at J; junction bases unmatched: 11. There are 17 residues in the CDR3. Germline assignment: CDR1 SGHAT and CDR2 FQNNGV.

This clonotype was detected only once. The chain joins TRBV20-1 to TRBJ2-3; D is uncertain. The length of the CDR3 is 11 residues. Germline-derived CDR1 and CDR2 are DFQATT and SNEGSKA (reference sequence). V lost 1 base, J lost 6 bases, and 5 bases lay in between. The CDR3 sequence: CSARAVDTQYF. CDR3 DNA: TGCAGTGCTAGAGCTGTCGATACGCAGTATTTT.

This clonotype was seen a handful of times. The chain links TRBV27 to TRBJ1-2; perhaps TRBD1 as D (6 bases). The CDR3 spans 14 residues. Per the germline V gene, CDR1 is MNHEY and CDR2 is SMNVEV (reference sequence). Trimming took off 4 bases at V and 2 bases at J, with 11 bases between the two ends. CDR3 bases: TGTGCCAGCAGTTCCTCTGGGGGCAACTATGGCTACACCTTC. Translating it yields CASSSSGGNYGYTF.

This clonotype has only a few counts. The rearrangement uses TRBV20-1 and TRBJ2-7; D gene unclear. CDR3 length: 12 amino acids. V was clipped by 6 bases and J by 1 base, with 10 bases between them. Germline V gene sequence: CDR1 DFQATT, CDR2 SNEGSKA (reference sequence). The CDR3 region has the DNA TGCAGTGCGACCAGGCGATCCTACGAGCAGTACTTC. Translating gives CSATRRSYEQYF.

The CDR3 here is CSARVTGSYNSPLHF. In DNA form, the CDR3 reads TGCAGTGCTAGAGTTACGGGCTCCTATAATTCACCCCTCCACTTT. The chain joins TRBV20-1 to TRBJ1-6; D uncertain. The germline V and J ends were trimmed by 1 base and 0 bases, with 7 bases remaining between them. CDR3 length: 15 residues. Germline V CDR1 and CDR2: DFQATT, SNEGSKA (reference sequence).

The chain has TRBV13 and TRBJ2-3; no definite D call. The germline CDR1 and CDR2 sequences are PRHDT and FYEKMQ (reference sequence). CDR3 length: 16 amino acids. Trimming removed 3 bases at V and 6 bases at J, with 19 bases between. CDR3 coding DNA: TGTGCCAGCAGCTTGGGTGCGTGGCAGCTAAAGGATACGCAGTATTTT. Protein sequence: CASSLGAWQLKDTQYF.

Only a few counts were recorded for this clonotype. The rearrangement joins TRBV4-3 to TRBJ1-1, with a weak D call TRBD1 (5 bases). Germline V gene lookup returns CDR1 LGHNA and CDR2 YSLEER. This CDR3 is built from 14 residues. Trimming shortened V by 0 bases and J by 7 bases, and 12 bases separated the two germline ends. Here the CDR3 DNA reads TGCGCCAGCAGCCAAGACGGGGCGACACATGAAGCTTTCTTT. Protein sequence: CASSQDGATHEAFF.

This chain joins TRBV3-1 and TRBJ1-1; tentative D call: TRBD1 (5 bases). The germline V gene has CDR1 LGHDT and CDR2 YNNKEL (reference sequence). V was clipped by 3 bases and J by 4 bases, with 9 bases between them. The CDR3 has 13 amino acids. The chain's CDR3 is CASSHGGITEAFF. CDR3 in DNA: TGTGCCAGCAGCCATGGGGGGATCACTGAAGCTTTCTTT.

This clonotype was seen only a few times. The CDR3 DNA follows: TGTGCCACCAGTAATGGACAGGGTTTAAACATTCAGTACTTC. Its protein product is CATSNGQGLNIQYF. The V gene is TRBV24-1, the J gene TRBJ2-4; 8 bases line up with TRBD1. Germline V gives CDR1 KGHDR, CDR2 SFDVKD. This CDR3 contains 14 residues. The J segment lost 6 bases and the V segment lost 6 bases, leaving 6 bases of the junction unmatched.

This clonotype was detected only a few times. The chain has TRBV6-6 and TRBJ1-1, with D possibly being TRBD1 (6 bases). The CDR3 covers 15 residues. Per the germline V gene, CDR1 is MNHNY and CDR2 is SVGAGI (reference sequence). V was pared by 5 bases and J by 0 bases, with 13 bases between. In DNA, the CDR3 is TGTGCCAGCAGTCCCAGGACAGATATGAACACTGAAGCTTTCTTT. It encodes CASSPRTDMNTEAFF.

The J gene is TRBJ1-2, the V gene TRBV20-1; 8 bases fit TRBD1. Germline V CDR1 and CDR2: DFQATT, SNEGSKA (reference sequence). The CDR3 consists of 14 residues. With 5 bases clipped from V and 7 bases from J, the junction kept 12 bases outside the gene matches. The CDR3 spells CSAPGEGQVGGYTF. In DNA, the CDR3 is TGCAGTGCTCCCGGGGAGGGACAGGTCGGTGGCTACACCTTC.

The chain is built from TRBV7-6 and TRBJ2-5; 7 nucleotides agree with TRBD1. Germline lookup yields CDR1 SGHVS and CDR2 FNYEAQ. V was pared by 1 base and J by 11 bases, with 19 bases of the junction left unmatched. The CDR3 has 17 residues. The CDR3 DNA reads as TGTGCCAGCAGCTTAGGGCCGACGGGACAGCCCTACAATGAGCAGTACTTC. Protein: CASSLGPTGQPYNEQYF. The variable domain in full, completed from reference TRBV7-6 and TRBJ2-5, reads GAGVSQSPRYKVTKRGQDVALRCDPISGHVSLYWYRQALGQGPEFLTYFNYEAQQDKSGLPNDRFSAERPEGSISTLTIQRTEQRDSAMYRCASSLGPTGQPYNEQYFGPGTRLLVL.

The V call is TRBV5-1, the J call TRBJ1-5; 9 nucleotides match TRBD1. The CDR3 totals 15 residues. Looked up from germline, CDR1 is SGHRS and CDR2 is YFSETQ. The trim removed 0 bases at V and 7 bases at J, leaving 5 bases unmatched. The CDR3 sequence is CASSLDGTGLQPQHF. CDR3 bases: TGCGCCAGCAGCTTGGATGGGACAGGGCTACAGCCCCAGCATTTT.

V gene TRBV7-8 combines with J gene TRBJ1-1; TRBD1 agrees at 8 bases. Trimming cost V 5 bases and J 6 bases; bases outside gene matches: 5. The germline gives CDR1 SGHVS, CDR2 FQNEAQ. The CDR3 is made up of 13 amino acids. For the CDR3, the DNA is TGTGCCAGCAGCCCAGTACAGGGGGCTGAAGCTTTCTTT. Encoded protein: CASSPVQGAEAFF.

The chain employs TRBV12-3 or TRBV12-4 and TRBJ2-2, with TRBD1 matching over 11 bases. The CDR3 runs 17 residues. J was trimmed by 4 bases and V by 1 base; bases with no gene match: 5. This CDR3 is CASSLGGQGASTGELFF. The CDR3 DNA reads as TGTGCCAGCAGTTTAGGTGGACAGGGGGCATCCACCGGGGAGCTGTTTTTT.

The chain carries TRBV18 and TRBJ2-7, with D hard to call. V lost 6 bases and J 3 bases, leaving 9 bases between the germline ends. The CDR3 covers 12 residues. Germline values: CDR1 KGHSH, CDR2 LQKENI. The chain's CDR3 is CASSALLYEQYF. CDR3 nucleotide sequence: TGTGCCAGCTCGGCCCTCCTCTACGAGCAGTACTTC.